This T cell receptor (beta chain) was captured in a study of cytomegalovirus exposure and HLA in healthy donors. Broader study findings: It was reported in a later analysis that an Asian-associated ancestry cluster showed fewer N-insertions than the approximately 690-donor mean.

The CDR3 is made up of 16 amino acids. Germline lookup yields CDR1 SGHNT and CDR2 YYREEE (reference sequence). The V end was cut by 3 bases, the J end by 0 bases, with 16 bases between. About this clone itself: Antigen: not known.

Researchers ran the PCR with 60 Vbeta and 13 Jbeta primers. Some clones are missing from TCRdb's copy, which holds only in-frame ones; the method was immunoSEQ multiplex PCR. Of 150,000 or so clones listed, 73% are singletons. The sample was PBMCs. The TCR originated in a woman aged 18-29 years in good health and CMV-seronegative. The chain carries TRBV5-4 and TRBJ2-7, with a possible D match to TRBD1 (7 bases). This CDR3 is CASSSRGTESSYEQYF. In nucleotides, the CDR3 is TGTGCCAGCAGCTCACGGGGGACAGAAAGCTCCTACGAGCAGTACTTC.